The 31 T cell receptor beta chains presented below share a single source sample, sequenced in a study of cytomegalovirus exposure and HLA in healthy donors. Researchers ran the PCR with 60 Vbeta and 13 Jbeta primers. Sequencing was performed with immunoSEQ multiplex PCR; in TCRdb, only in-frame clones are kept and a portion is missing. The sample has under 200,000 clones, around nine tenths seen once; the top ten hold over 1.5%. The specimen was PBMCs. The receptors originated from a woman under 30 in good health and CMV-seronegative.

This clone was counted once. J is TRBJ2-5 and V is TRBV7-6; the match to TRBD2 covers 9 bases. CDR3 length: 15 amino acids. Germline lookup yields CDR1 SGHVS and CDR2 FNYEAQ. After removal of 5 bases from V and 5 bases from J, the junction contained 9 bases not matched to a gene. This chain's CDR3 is CASSLQAGGQETQYF. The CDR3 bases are TGTGCCAGCAGCCTACAAGCGGGGGGCCAGGAGACCCAGTACTTC.

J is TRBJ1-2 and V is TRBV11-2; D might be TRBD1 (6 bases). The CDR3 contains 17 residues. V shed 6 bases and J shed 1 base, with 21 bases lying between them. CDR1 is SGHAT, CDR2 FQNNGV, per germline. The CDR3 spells CASRPIQGNQGNYGYTF. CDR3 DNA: TGTGCCAGCAGACCCATACAGGGCAACCAGGGTAACTATGGCTACACCTTC. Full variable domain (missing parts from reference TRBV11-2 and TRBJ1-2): EAGVAQSPRYKIIEKRQSVAFWCNPISGHATLYWYQQILGQGPKLLIQFQNNGVVDDSQLPKDRFSAERLKGVDSTLKIQPAKLEDSAVYLCASRPIQGNQGNYGYTFGSGTRLTVV.

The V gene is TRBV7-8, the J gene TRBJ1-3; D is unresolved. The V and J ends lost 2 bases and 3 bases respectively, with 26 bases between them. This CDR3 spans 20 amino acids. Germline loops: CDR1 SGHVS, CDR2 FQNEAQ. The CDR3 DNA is TGTGCCAGCAGCTTATGGATCGGGGTACGGGATTCGGTGGATGGAAACACCATATATTTT. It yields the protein CASSLWIGVRDSVDGNTIYF.

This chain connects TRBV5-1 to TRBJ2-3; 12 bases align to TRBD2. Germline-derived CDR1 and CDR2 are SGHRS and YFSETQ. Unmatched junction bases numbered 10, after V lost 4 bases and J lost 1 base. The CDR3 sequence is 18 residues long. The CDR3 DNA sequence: TGCGCCAGCAGCAGAAGACTAGCGGGGGACAGTGGCACAGATACGCAGTATTTT. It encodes CASSRRLAGDSGTDTQYF.

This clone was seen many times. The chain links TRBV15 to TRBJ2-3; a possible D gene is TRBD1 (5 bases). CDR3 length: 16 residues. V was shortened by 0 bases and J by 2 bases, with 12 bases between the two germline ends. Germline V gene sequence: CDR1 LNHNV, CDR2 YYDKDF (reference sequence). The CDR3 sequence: CATSRDRAGSTDTQYF. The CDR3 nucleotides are TGTGCCACCAGCAGAGATCGGGCAGGGTCCACAGATACGCAGTATTTT.

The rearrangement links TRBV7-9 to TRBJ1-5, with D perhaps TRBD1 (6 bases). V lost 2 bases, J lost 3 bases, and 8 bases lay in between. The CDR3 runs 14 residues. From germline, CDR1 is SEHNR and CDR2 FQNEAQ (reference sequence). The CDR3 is CASSLQGINQPQHF. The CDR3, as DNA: TGTGCCAGCAGCTTACAGGGGATCAATCAGCCCCAGCATTTT.

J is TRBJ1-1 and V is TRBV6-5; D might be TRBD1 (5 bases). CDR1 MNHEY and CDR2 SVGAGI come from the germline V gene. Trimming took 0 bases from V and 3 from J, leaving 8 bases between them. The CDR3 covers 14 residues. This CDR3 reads CASSYSTAYTEAFF. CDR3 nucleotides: TGTGCCAGCAGTTACTCGACAGCTTACACTGAAGCTTTCTTT.

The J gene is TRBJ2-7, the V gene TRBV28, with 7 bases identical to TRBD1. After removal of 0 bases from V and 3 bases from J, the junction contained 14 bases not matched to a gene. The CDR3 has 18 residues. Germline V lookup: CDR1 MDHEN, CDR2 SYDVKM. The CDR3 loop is CASSLWKSSLQGVYEQYF. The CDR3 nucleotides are TGTGCCAGCAGTTTATGGAAATCTAGTCTTCAGGGGGTCTACGAGCAGTACTTC.

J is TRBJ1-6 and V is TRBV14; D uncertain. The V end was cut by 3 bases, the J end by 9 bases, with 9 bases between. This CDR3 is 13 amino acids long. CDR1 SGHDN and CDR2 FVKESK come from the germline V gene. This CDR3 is CASSHPDFSPLHF. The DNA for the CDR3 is TGTGCCAGCAGCCACCCGGACTTTTCACCCCTCCACTTT.

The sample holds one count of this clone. The CDR3, as DNA: TGTGCCAGCAGCTTAGGGGTGGGGGGGAGGACAGATACGCAGTATTTT. Residues: CASSLGVGGRTDTQYF. The chain couples TRBV7-2 to TRBJ2-3; 7 nucleotides agree with TRBD2. The trim removed 1 base at V and 3 bases at J, leaving 7 bases unmatched. The V gene's germline CDR1 is SGHTA and CDR2 FQGNSA. The CDR3 runs 16 residues.

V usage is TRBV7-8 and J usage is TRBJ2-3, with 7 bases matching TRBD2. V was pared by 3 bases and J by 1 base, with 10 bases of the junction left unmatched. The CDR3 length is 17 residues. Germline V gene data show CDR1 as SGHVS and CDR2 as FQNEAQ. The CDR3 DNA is TGTGCCAGCAGCTTTCGCGGGAGCTCGTTTGGCACAGATACGCAGTATTTT. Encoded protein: CASSFRGSSFGTDTQYF. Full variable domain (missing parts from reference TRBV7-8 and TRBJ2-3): GAGVSQSPRYKVAKRGQDVALRCDPISGHVSLFWYQQALGQGPEFLTYFQNEAQLDKSGLPSDRFFAERPEGSVSTLKIQRTQQEDSAVYLCASSFRGSSFGTDTQYFGPGTRLTVL.

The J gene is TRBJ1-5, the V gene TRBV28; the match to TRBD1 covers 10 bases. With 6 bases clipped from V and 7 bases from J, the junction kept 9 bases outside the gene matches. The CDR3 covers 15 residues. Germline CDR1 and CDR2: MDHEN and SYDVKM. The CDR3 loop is CASSNGQGESQPQHF. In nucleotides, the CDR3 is TGTGCCAGCAGCAACGGACAGGGGGAGAGCCAGCCCCAGCATTTT.

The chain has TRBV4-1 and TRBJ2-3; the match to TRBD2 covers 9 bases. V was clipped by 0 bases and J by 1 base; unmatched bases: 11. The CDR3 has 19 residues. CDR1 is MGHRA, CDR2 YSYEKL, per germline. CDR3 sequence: CASSQDPSGGRGGTDTQYF. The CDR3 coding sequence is TGCGCCAGCAGCCAAGATCCGAGCGGGGGGCGGGGAGGCACAGATACGCAGTATTTT.

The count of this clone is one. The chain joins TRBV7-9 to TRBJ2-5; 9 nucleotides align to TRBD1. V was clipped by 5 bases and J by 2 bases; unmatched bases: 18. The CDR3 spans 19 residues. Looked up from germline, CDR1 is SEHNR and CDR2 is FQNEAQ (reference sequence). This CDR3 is CASSPPPRTGDGIQETQYF. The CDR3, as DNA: TGTGCCAGCAGCCCCCCACCCAGGACAGGGGACGGTATTCAAGAGACCCAGTACTTC.

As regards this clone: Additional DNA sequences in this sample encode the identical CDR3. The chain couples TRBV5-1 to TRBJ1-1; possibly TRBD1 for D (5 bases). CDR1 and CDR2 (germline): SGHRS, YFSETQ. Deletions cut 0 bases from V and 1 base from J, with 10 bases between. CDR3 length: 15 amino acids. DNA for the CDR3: TGCGCCAGCAGCTTGGTCGGGGGTGGGAACACTGAAGCTTTCTTT. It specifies CASSLVGGGNTEAFF.

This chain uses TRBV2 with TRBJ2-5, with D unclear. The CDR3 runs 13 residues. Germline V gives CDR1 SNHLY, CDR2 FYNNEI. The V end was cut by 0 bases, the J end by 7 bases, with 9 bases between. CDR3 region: CASSEALYGTQYF. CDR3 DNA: TGTGCCAGCAGTGAAGCGCTTTACGGGACCCAGTACTTC.

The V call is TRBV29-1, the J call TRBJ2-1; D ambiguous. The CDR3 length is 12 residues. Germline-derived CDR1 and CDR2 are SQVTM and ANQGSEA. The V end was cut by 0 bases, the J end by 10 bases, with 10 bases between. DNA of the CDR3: TGCAGCGTTGAAGAAGCTGAGGCCGAGCAGTTCTTC. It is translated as CSVEEAEAEQFF.

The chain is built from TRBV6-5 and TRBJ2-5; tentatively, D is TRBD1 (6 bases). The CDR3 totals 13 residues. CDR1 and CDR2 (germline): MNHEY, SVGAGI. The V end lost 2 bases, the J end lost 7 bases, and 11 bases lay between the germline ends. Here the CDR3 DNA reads TGTGCCAGCAGTTACGGGGGCTGGGGGACCCAGTACTTC. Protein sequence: CASSYGGWGTQYF.

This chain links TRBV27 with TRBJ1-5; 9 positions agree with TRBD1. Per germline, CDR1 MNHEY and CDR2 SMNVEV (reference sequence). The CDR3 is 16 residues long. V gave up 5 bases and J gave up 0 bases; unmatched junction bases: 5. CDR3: CASSPGQGYSNQPQHF. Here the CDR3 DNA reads TGTGCCAGCAGTCCGGGACAGGGTTATAGCAATCAGCCCCAGCATTTT.

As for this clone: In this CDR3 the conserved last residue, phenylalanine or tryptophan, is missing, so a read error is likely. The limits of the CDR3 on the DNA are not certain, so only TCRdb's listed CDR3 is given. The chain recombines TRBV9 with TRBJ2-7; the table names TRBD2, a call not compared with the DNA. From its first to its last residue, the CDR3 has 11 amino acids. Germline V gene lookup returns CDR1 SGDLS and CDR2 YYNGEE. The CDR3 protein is CASSVDAYVLS.

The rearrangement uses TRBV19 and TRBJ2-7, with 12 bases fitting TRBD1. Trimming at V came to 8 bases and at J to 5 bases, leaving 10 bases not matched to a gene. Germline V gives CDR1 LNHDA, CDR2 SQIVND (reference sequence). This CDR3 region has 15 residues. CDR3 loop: CASSVTGTGGDEQYF. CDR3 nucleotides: TGTGCCAGTTCCGTGACCGGGACAGGGGGCGACGAGCAGTACTTC.

In DNA form, the CDR3 reads TGTGCCAGCAGCCAATGGACAGGGGCTAATTCACCCCTCCACTTT. The encoded protein is CASSQWTGANSPLHF. This chain joins TRBV5-4 and TRBJ1-6; 9 positions match TRBD1. The germline gives CDR1 SGHNT, CDR2 YYREEE (reference sequence). V trimming: 4 bases; J trimming: 6 bases; junction bases outside the gene matches: 5. This CDR3 contains 15 residues.

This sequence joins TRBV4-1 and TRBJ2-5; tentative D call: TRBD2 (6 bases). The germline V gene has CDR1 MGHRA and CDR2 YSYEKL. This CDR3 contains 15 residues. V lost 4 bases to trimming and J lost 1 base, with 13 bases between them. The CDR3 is CASSPRGAGQETQYF. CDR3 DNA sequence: TGCGCCAGCAGCCCCCGAGGAGCGGGCCAAGAGACCCAGTACTTC.

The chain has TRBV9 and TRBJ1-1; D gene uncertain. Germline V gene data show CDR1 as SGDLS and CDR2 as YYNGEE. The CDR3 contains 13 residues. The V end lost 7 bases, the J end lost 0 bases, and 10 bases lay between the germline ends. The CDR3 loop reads CASGAGLNTEAFF. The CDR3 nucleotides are TGTGCCAGCGGCGCCGGTCTGAACACTGAAGCTTTCTTT.

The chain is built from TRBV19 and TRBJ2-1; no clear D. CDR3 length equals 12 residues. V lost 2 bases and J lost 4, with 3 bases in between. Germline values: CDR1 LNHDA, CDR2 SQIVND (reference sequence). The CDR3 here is CASSILYNEQFF. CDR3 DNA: TGTGCCAGTAGTATACTTTACAATGAGCAGTTCTTC.

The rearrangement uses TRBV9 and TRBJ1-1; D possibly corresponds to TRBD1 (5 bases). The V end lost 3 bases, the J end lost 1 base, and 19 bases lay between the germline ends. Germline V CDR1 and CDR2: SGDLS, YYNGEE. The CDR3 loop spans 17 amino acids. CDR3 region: CASSAGEGALGNTEAFF. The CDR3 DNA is TGTGCCAGCAGCGCGGGGGAGGGAGCCTTGGGGAACACTGAAGCTTTCTTT.

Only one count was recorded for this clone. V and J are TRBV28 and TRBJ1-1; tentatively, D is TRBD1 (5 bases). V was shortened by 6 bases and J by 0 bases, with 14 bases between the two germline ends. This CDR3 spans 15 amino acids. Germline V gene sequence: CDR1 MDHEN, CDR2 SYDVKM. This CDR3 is CASRPGHSLNTEAFF. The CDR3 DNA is TGTGCCAGCAGACCCGGACACTCTTTGAACACTGAAGCTTTCTTT.

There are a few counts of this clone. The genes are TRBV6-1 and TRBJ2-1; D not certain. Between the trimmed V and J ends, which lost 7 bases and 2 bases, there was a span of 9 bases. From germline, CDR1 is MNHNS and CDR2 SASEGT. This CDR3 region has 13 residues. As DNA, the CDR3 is TGTGCCAGCATTGTCCCTACCTACAATGAGCAGTTCTTC. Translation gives CASIVPTYNEQFF.

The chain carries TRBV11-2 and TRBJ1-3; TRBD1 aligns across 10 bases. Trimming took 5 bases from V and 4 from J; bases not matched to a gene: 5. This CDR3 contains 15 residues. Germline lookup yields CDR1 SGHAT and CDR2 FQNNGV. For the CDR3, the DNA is TGTGCCAGCAGCCGAAGGGACAGGGGCGGAAACACCATATATTTT. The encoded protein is CASSRRDRGGNTIYF.

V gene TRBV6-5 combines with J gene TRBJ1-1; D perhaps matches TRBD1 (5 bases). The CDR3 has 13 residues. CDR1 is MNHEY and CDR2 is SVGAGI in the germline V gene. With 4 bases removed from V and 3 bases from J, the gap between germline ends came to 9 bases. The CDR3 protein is CASSWRGDTEAFF. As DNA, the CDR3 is TGTGCCAGCAGTTGGCGGGGCGACACTGAAGCTTTCTTT.

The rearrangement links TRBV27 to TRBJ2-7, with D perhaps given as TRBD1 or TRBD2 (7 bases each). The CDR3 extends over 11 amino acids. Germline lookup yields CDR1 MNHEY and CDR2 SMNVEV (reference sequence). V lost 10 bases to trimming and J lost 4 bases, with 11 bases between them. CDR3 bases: TGTGCCACCAGGGGGGGGTACGAGCAGTACTTC. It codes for CATRGGYEQYF.